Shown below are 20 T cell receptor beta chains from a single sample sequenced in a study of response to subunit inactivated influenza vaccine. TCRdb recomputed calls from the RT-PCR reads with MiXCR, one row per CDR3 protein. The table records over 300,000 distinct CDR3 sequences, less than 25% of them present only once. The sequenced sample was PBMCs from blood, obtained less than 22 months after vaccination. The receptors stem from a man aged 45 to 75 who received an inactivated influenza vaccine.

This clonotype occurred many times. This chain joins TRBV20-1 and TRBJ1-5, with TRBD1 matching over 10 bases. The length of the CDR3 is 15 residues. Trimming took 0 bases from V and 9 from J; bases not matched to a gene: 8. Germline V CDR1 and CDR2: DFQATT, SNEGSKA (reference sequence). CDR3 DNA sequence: TGCAGTGCTAGAGATCCGGGACAGGGGAAGCCGCCCCAGCATTTT. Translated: CSARDPGQGKPPQHF.

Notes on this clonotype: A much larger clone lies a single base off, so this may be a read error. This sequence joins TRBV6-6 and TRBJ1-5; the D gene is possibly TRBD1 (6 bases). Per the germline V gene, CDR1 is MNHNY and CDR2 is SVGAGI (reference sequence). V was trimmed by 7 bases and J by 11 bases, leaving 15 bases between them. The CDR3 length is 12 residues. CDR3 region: CASMTGGQTQHF. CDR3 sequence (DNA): TGTGCCAGCATGACAGGCGGGCAGACCCAGCATTTT.

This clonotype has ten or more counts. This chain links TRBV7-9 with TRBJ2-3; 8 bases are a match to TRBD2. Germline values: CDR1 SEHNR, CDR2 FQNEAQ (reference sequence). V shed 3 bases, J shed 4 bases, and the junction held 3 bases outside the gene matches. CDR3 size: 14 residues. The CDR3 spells CASSFDGRADTQYF. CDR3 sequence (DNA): TGTGCCAGCAGCTTTGACGGGAGGGCAGATACGCAGTATTTT.

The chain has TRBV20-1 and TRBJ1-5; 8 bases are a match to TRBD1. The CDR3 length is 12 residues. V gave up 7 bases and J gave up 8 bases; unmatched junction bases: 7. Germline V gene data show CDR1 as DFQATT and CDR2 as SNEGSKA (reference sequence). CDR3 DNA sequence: TGCAGTGTGGGACAGGCCTTGGAGCCCCAGCATTTT. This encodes CSVGQALEPQHF.

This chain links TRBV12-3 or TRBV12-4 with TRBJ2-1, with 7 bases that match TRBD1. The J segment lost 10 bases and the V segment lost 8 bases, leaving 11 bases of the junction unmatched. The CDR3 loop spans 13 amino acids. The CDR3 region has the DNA TGTGCCAGCGGAAGATACAGGGGCGGCGAGCAGTTCTTC. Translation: CASGRYRGGEQFF.

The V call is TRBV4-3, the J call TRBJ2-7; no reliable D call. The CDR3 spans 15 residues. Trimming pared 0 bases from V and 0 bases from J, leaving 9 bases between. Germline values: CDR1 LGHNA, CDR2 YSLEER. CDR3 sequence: CASSQDRHFSYEQYF. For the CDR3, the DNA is TGCGCCAGCAGCCAAGATCGACACTTCTCCTACGAGCAGTACTTC.

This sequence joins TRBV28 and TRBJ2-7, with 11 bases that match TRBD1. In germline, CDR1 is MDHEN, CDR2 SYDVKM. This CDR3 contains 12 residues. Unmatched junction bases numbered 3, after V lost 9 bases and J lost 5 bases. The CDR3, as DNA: TGTGCCAGTAGGGACAGGGGGAACGAGCAGTACTTC. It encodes CASRDRGNEQYF.

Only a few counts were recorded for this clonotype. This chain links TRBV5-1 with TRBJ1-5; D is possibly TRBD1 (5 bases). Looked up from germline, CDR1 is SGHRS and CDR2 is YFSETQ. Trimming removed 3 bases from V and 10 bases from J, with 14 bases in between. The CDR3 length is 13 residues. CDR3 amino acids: CASSWDGTQPQHF. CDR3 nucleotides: TGCGCCAGCAGCTGGGACGGTACACAACCCCAGCATTTT.

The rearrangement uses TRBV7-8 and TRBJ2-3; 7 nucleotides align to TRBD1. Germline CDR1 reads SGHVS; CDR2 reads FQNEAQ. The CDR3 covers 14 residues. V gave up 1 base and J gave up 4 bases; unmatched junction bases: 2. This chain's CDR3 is CASSLGQGPDTQYF. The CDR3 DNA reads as TGTGCCAGCAGCTTAGGACAGGGCCCAGATACGCAGTATTTT. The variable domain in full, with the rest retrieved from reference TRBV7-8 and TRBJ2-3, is GAGVSQSPRYKVAKRGQDVALRCDPISGHVSLFWYQQALGQGPEFLTYFQNEAQLDKSGLPSDRFFAERPEGSVSTLKIQRTQQEDSAVYLCASSLGQGPDTQYFGPGTRLTVL.

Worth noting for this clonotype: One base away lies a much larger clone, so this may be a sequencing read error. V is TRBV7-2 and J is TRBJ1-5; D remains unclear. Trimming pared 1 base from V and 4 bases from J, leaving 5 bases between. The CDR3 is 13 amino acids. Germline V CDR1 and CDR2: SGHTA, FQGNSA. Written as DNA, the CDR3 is TGTGCCAGCAGCTTAGTGGAGAATCAGCCCCAGCATTTT. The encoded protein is CASSLVENQPQHF.

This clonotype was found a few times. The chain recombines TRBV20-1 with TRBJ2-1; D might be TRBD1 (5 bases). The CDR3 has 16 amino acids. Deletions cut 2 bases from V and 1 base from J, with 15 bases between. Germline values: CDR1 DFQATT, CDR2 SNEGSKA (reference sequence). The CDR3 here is CSARPTVRASYNEQFF. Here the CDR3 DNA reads TGCAGTGCTAGACCGACAGTAAGGGCTTCCTACAATGAGCAGTTCTTC.

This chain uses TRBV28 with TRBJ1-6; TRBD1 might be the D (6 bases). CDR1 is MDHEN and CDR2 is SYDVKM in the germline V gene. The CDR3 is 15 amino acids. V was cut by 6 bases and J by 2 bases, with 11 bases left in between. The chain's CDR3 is CASRFRGPYNSPLHF. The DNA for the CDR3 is TGTGCCAGCAGATTCAGGGGACCCTATAATTCACCCCTCCACTTT.

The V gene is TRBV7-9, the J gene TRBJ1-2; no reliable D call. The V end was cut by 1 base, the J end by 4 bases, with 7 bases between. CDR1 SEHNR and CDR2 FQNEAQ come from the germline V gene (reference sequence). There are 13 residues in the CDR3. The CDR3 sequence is CASSLVFLYGYTF. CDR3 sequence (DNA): TGTGCCAGCAGCTTAGTCTTCCTCTATGGCTACACCTTC.

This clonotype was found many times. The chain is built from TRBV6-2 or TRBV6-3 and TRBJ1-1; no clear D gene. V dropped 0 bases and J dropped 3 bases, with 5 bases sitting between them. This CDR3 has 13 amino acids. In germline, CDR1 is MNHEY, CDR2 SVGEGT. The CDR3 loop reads CASSYSRDTEAFF. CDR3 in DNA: TGTGCCAGCAGTTACTCGAGGGACACTGAAGCTTTCTTT.

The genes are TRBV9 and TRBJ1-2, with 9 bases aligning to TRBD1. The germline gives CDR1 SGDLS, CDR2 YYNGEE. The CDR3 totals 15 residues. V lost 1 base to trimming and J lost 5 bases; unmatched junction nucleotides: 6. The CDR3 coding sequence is TGTGCCAGCAGCGTAACGAACAGGGGGCATTATGGCTACACCTTC. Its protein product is CASSVTNRGHYGYTF.

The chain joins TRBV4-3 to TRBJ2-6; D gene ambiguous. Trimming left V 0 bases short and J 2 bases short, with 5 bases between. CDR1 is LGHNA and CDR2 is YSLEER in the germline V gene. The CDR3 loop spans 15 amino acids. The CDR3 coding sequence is TGCGCCAGCAGCCAAGACAGCCCTGGGGCCAACGTCCTGACTTTC. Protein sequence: CASSQDSPGANVLTF.

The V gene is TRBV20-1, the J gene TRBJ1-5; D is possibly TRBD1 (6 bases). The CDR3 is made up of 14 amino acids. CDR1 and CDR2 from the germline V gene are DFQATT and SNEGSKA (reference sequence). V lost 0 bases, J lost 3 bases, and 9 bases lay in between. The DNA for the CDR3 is TGCAGTGCTAGAGATGACAGGAACAATCAGCCCCAGCATTTT. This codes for CSARDDRNNQPQHF.

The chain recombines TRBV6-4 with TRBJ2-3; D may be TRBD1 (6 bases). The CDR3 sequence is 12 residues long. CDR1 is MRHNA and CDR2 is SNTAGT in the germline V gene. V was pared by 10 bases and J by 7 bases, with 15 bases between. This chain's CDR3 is CAKRGGFHTQYF. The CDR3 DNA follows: TGTGCCAAAAGAGGGGGATTTCATACGCAGTATTTT.

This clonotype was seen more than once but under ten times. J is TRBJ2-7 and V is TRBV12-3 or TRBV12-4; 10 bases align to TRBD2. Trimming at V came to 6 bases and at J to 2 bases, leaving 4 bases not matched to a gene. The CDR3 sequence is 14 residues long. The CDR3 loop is CASRDLAGAYEQYF. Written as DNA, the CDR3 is TGTGCCAGCAGAGATCTAGCGGGGGCCTACGAGCAGTACTTC.

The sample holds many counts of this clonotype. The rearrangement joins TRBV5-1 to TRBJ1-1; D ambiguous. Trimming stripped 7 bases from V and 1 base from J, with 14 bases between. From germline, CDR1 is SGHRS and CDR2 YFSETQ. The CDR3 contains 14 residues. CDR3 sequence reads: CASHPDGSNTEAFF. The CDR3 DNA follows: TGCGCCAGCCATCCGGACGGTTCGAACACTGAAGCTTTCTTT. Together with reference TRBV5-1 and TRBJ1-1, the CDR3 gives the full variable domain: KAGVTQTPRYLIKTRGQQVTLSCSPISGHRSVSWYQQTPGQGLQFLFEYFSETQRNKGNFPGRFSGRQFSNSRSEMNVSTLELGDSALYLCASHPDGSNTEAFFGQGTRLTVV.